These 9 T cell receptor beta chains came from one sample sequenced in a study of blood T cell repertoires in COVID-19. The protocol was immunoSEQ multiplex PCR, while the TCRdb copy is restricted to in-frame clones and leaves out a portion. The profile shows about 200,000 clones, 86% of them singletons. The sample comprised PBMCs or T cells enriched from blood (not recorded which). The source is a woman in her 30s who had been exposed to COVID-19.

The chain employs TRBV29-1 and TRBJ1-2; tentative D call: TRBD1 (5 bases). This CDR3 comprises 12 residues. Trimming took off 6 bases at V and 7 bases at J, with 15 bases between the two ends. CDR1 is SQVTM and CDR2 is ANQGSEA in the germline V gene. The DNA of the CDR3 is TGCAGCGTCCCAGACGGTCAGGGTGGCTACACCTTC. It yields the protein CSVPDGQGGYTF.

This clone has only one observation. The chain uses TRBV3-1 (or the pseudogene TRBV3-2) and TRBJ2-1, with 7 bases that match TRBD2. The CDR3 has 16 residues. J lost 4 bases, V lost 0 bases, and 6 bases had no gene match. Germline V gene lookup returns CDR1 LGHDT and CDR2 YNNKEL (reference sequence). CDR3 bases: TGTGCCAGCAGCCAAGATCACGGGGGACTATACAATGAGCAGTTCTTC. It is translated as CASSQDHGGLYNEQFF.

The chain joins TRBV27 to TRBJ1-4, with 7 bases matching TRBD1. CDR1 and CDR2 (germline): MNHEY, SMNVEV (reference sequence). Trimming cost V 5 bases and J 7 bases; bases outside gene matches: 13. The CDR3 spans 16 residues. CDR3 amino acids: CASSPIHPGGGEKLFF. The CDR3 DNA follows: TGTGCCAGCAGTCCGATACACCCAGGGGGTGGTGAAAAACTGTTTTTT.

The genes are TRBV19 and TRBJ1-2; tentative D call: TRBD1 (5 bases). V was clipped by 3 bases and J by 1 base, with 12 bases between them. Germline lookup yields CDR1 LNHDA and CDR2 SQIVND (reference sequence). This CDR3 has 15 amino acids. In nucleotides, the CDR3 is TGTGCCAGTAGTATCCAGGGATGGGGTAACTATGGCTACACCTTC. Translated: CASSIQGWGNYGYTF.

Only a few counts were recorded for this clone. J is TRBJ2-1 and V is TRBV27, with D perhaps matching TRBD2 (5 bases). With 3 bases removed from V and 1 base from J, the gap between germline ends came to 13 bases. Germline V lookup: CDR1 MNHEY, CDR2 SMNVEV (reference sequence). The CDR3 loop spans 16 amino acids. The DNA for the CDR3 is TGTGCCAGCAGTTTTTCAGGAGGTGTGTCCTACAATGAGCAGTTCTTC. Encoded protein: CASSFSGGVSYNEQFF.

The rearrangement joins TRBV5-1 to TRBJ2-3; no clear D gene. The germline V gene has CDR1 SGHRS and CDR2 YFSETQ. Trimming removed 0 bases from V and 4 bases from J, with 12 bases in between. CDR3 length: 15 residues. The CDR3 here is CASSLADTWPDTQYF. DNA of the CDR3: TGCGCCAGCAGCTTGGCCGACACTTGGCCAGATACGCAGTATTTT.

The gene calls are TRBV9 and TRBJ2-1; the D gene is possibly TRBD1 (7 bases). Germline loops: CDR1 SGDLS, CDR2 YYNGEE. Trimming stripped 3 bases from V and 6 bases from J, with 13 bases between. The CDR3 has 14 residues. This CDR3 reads CASSAGGQPNEQFF. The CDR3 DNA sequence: TGTGCCAGCAGCGCCGGGGGACAGCCCAATGAGCAGTTCTTC.

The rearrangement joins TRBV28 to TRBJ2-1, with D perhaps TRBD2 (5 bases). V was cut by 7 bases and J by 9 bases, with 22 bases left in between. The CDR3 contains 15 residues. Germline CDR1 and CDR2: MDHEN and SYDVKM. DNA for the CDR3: TGTGCCAGCACCAAAATCTTCCGGGCCCGGGGTGAGCAGTTCTTC. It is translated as CASTKIFRARGEQFF. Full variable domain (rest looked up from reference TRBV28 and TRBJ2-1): DVKVTQSSRYLVKRTGEKVFLECVQDMDHENMFWYRQDPGLGLRLIYFSYDVKMKEKGDIPEGYSVSREKKERFSLILESASTNQTSMYLCASTKIFRARGEQFFGPGTRLTVL.

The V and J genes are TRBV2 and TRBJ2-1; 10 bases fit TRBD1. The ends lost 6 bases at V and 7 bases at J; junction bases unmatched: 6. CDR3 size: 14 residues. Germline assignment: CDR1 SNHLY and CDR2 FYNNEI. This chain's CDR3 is CASSPGQGINEQFF. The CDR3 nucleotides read TGTGCCAGCAGCCCGGGACAGGGGATTAATGAGCAGTTCTTC.